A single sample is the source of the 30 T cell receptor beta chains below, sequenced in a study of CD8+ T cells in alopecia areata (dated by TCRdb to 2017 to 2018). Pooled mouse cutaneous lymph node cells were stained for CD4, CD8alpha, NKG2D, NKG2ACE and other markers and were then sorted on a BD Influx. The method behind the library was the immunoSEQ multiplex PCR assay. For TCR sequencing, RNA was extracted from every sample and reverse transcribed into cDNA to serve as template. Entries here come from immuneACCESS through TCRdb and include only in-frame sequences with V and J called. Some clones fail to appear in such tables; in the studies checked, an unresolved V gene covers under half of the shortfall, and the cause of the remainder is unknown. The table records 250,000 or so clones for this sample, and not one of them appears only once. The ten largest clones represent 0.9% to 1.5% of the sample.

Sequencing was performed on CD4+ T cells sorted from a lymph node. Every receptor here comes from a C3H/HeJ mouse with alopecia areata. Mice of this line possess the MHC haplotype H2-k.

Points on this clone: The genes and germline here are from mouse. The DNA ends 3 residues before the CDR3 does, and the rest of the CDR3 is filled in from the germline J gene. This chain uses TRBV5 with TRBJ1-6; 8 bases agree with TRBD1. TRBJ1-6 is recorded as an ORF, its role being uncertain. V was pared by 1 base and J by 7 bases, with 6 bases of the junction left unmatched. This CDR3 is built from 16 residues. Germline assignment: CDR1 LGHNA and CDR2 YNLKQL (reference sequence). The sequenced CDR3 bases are TGTGCCAGCAGCCAAGTCGGACAGGGCGGGAATTCGCCC. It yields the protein CASSQVGQGGNSP. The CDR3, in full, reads CASSQVGQGGNSPLYF.

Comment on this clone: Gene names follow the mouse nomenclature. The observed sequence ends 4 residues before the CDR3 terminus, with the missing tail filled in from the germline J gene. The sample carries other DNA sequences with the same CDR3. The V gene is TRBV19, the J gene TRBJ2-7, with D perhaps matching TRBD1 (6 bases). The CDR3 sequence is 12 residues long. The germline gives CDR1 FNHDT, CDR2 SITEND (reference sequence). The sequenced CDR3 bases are TGTGCCAGCAGTCCACAGGGTTAT. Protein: CASSPQGY. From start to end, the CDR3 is CASSPQGYEQYF.

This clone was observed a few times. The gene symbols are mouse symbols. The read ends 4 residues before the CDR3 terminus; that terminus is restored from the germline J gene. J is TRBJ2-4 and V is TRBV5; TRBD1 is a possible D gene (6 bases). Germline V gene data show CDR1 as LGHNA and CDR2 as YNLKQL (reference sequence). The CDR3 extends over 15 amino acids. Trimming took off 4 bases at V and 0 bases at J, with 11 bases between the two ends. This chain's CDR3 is CASSPGDNSQNTLYF. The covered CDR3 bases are TGTGCCAGCAGCCCCGGGGACAATAGTCAAAAC.

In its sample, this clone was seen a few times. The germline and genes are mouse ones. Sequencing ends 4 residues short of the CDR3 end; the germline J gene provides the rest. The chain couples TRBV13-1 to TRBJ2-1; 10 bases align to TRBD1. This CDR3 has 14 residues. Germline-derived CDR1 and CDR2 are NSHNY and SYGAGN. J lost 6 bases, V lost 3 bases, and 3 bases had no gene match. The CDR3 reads CASSAGTGVAEQFF. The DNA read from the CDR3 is TGTGCCAGCAGTGCCGGGACAGGGGTTGCT.

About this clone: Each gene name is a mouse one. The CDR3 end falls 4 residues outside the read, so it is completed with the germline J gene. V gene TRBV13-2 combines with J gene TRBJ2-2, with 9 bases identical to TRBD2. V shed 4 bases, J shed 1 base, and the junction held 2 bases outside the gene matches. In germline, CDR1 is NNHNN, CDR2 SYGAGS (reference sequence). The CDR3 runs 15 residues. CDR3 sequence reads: CASGLGLGNTGQLYF. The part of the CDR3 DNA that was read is TGTGCCAGCGGTTTGGGACTGGGAAACACCGGG.

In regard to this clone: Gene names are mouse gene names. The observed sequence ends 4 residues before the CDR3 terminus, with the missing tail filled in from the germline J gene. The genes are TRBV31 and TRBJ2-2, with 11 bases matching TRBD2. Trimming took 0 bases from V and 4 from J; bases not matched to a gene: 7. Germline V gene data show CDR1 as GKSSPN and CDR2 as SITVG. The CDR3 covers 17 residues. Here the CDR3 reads CAWSLTGGARGTGQLYF. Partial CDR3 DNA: TGTGCCTGGAGTCTAACTGGGGGGGCGAGAGGCACCGGG.

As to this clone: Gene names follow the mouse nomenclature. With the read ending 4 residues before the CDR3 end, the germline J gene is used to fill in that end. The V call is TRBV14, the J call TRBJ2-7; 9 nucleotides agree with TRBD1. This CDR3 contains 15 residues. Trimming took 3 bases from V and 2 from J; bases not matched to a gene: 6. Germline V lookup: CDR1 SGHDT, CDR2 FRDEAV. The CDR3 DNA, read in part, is TGTGCCAGCAGTTCTCGGACAGGGGAAACCTAT. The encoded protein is CASSSRTGETY. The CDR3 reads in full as CASSSRTGETYEQYF.

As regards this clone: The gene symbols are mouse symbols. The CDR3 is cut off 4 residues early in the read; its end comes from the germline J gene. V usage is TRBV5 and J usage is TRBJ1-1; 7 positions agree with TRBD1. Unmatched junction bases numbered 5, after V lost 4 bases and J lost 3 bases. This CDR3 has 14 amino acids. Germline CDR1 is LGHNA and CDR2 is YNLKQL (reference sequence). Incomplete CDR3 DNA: TGTGCCAGCAGCCCACAGGGGAAAGACACA. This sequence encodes CASSPQGKDT. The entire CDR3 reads CASSPQGKDTEVFF.

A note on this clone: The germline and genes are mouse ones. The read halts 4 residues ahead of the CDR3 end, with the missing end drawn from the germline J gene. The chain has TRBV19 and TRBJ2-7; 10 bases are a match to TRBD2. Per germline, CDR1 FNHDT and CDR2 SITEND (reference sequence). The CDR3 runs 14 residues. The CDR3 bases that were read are TGTGCCAGCAGAAGACTGGGGGGAGCGGAT. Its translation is CASRRLGGAD. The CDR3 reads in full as CASRRLGGADEQYF.

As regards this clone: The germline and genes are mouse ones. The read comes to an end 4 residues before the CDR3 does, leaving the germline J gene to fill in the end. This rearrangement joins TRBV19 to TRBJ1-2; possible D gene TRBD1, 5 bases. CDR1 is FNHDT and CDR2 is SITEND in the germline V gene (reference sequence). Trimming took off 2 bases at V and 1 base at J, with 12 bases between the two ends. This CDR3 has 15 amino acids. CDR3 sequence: CASSMGLGRNSDYTF. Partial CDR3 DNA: TGTGCCAGCAGTATGGGACTGGGCAGAAACTCC.

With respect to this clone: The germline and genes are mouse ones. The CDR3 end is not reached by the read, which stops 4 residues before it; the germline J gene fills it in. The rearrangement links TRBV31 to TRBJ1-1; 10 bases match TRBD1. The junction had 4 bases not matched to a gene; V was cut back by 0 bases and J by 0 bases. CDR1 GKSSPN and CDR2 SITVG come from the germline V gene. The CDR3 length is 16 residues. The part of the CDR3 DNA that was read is TGTGCCTGGAGTCTACGGACAGGGGGGGCAAACACA. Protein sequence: CAWSLRTGGANT. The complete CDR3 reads CAWSLRTGGANTEVFF.

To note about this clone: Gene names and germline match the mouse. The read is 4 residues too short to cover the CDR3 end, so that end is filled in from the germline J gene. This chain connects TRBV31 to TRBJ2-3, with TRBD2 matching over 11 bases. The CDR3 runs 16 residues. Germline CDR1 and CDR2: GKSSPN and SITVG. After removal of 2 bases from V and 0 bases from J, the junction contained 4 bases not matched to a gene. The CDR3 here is CAWSKGLGVSAETLYF. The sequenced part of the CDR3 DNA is TGTGCCTGGAGTAAGGGACTGGGGGTGAGTGCAGAA.

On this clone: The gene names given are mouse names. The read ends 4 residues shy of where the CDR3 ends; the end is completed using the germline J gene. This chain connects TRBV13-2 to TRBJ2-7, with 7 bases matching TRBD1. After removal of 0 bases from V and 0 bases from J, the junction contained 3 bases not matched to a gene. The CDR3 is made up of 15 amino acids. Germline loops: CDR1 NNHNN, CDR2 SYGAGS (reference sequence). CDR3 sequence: CASGDVGQNSYEQYF. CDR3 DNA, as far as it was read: TGTGCCAGCGGTGATGTGGGACAGAACTCCTAT.

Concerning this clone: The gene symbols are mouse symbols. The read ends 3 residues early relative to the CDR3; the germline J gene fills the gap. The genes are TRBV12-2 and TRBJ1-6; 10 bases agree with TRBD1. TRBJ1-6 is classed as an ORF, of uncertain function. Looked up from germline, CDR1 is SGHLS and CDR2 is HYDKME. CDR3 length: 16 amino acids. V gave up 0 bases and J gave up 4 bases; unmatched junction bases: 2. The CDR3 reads CASSLPDRGYNSPLYF. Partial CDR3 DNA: TGTGCCAGCTCTCTCCCGGACAGGGGGTATAATTCGCCC.

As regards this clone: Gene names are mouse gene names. Here the CDR3 reads CASGDGTEQDTQYF. The part of the CDR3 DNA that was read is TGTGCCAGCGGTGATGGGACAGAACAAGAC. The rearrangement joins TRBV13-2 to TRBJ2-5, with D perhaps TRBD1 (6 bases). The read stops 4 residues short of the end of the CDR3; the missing end is completed from the germline J gene. The CDR3 length is 14 residues. Germline V lookup: CDR1 NNHNN, CDR2 SYGAGS (reference sequence). V lost 0 bases to trimming and J lost 3 bases, with 8 bases between them.

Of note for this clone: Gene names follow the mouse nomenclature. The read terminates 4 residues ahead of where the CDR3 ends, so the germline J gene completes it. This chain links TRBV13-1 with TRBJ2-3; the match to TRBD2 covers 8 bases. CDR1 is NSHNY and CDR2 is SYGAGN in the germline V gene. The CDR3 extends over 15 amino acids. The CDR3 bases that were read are TGTGCCAGCAGTGATAGGGGGGGGCGTGTAGAA. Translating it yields CASSDRGGRVE. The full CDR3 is CASSDRGGRVETLYF.

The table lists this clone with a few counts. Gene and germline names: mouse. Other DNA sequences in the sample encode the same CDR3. The DNA read from the CDR3 is TGTGCCAGCAGTGATACAGGAACCGGG. The encoded protein is CASSDTGTG. The whole CDR3 sequence is CASSDTGTGQLYF. The chain links TRBV13-1 to TRBJ2-2; D possibly corresponds to TRBD1 (5 bases). Sequencing ends 4 residues short of the CDR3 end; the germline J gene provides the rest. CDR1 and CDR2 (germline): NSHNY, SYGAGN. V was shortened by 1 base and J by 5 bases, with 6 bases between the two germline ends. CDR3 length: 13 amino acids.

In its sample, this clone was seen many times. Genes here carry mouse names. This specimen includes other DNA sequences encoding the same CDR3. The sequenced part of the CDR3 DNA is TGTGCCAGCAGTATACAGGGGGCAAACTCC. Protein product: CASSIQGANS. The CDR3, in full, reads CASSIQGANSDYTF. The genes are TRBV19 and TRBJ1-2; 7 positions match TRBD1. The read stops 4 residues short of the end of the CDR3; the missing end is completed from the germline J gene. The CDR3 length is 14 residues. V trimming: 1 base; J trimming: 0 bases; junction bases outside the gene matches: 0. Germline V gene lookup returns CDR1 FNHDT and CDR2 SITEND (reference sequence).

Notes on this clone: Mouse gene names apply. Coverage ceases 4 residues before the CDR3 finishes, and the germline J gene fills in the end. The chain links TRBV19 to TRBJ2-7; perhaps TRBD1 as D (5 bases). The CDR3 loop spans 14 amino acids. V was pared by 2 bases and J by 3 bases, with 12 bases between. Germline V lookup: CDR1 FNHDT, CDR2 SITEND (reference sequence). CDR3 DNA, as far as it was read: TGTGCCAGCAGTATCCTCTCGACAGTCTAT. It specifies CASSILSTVY. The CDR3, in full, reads CASSILSTVYEQYF.

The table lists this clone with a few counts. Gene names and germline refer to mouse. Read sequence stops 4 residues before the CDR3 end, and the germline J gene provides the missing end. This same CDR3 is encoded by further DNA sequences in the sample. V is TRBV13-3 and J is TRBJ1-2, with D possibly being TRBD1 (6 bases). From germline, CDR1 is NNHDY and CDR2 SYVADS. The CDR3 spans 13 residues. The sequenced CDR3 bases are TGTGCCAGCAGTGACAGGGGAAGGACC. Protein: CASSDRGRT. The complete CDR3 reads CASSDRGRTDYTF.

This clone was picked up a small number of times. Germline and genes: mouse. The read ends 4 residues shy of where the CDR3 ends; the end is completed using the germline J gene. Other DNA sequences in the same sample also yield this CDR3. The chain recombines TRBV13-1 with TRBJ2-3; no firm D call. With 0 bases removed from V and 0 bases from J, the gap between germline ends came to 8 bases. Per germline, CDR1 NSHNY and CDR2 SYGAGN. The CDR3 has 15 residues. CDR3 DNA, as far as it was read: TGTGCCAGCAGTGATGTTCAGTCTAGTGCAGAA. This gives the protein CASSDVQSSAE. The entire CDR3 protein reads CASSDVQSSAETLYF.

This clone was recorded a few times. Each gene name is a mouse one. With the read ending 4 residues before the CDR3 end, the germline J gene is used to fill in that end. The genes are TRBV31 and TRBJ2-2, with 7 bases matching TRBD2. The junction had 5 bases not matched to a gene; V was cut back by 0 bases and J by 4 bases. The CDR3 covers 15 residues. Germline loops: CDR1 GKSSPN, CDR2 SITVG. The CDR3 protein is CAWSLSGGGTGQLYF. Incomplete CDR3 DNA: TGTGCCTGGAGTCTGTCTGGGGGAGGCACCGGG.

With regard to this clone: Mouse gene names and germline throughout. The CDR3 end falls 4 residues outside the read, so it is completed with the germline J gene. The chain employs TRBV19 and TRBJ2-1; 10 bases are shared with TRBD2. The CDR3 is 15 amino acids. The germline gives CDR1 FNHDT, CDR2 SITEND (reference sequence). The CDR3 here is CASSVSGGAIAEQFF. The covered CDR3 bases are TGTGCCAGCAGTGTCTCTGGGGGGGCGATCGCT.

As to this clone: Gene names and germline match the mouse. This CDR3 is CASSRTGVQDTQYF. The sequenced part of the CDR3 DNA is TGTGCCAGCAGTCGAACTGGGGTCCAAGAC. The J gene is TRBJ2-5, the V gene TRBV13-3; 7 bases align to TRBD2. The sequence runs out 4 residues before the end of the CDR3; the remainder is reconstructed from the germline J gene. The germline V gene encodes CDR1 NNHDY and CDR2 SYVADS. This CDR3 has 14 residues. With 4 bases clipped from V and 2 bases from J, the junction kept 4 bases outside the gene matches.

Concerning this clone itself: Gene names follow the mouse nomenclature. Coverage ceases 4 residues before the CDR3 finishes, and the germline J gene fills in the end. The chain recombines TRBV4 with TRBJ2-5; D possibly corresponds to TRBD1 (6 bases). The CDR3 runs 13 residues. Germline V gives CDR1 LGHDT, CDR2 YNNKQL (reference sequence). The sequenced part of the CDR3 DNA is TGTGCCAGCAGCCCCGGGACACGAGAC. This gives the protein CASSPGTRD. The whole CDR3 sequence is CASSPGTRDTQYF.

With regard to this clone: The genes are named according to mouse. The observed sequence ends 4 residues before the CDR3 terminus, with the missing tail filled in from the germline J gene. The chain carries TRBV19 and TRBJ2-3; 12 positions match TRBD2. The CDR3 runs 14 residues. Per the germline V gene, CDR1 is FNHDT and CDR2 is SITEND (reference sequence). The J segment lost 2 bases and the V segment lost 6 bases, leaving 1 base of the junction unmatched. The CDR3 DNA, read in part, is TGTGCCAGCAAGACTGGGGGGGCTGCAGAA. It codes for CASKTGGAAE. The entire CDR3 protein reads CASKTGGAAETLYF.

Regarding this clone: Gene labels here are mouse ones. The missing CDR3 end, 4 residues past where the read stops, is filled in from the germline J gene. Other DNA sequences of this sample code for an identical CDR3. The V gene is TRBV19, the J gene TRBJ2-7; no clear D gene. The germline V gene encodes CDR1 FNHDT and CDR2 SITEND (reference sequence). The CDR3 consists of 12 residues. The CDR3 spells CASSIGTYEQYF. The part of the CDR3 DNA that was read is TGTGCCAGCAGTATAGGTACATAT.

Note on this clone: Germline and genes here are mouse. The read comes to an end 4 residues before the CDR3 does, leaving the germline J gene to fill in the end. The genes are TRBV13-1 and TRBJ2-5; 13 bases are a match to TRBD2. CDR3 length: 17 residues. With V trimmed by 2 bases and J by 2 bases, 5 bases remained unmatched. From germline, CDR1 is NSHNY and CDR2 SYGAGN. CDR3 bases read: TGTGCCAGCAGTGAGGGACTGGGGGGGAGATTCCAAGAC. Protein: CASSEGLGGRFQD. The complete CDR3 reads CASSEGLGGRFQDTQYF.

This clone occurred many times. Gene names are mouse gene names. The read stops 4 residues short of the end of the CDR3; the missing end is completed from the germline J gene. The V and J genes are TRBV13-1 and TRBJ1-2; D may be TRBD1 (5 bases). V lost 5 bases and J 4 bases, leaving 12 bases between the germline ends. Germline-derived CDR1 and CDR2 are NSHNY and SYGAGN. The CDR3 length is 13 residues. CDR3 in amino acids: CASRAQGGSDYTF. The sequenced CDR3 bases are TGTGCCAGCAGAGCCCAGGGAGGCTCC.

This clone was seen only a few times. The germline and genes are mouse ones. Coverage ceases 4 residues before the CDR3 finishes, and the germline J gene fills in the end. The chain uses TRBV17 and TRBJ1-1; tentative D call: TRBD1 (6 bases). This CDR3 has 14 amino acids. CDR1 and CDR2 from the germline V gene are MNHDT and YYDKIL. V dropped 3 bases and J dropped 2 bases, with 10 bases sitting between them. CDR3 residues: CASSSGGHNTEVFF. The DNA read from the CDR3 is TGTGCTAGCAGTAGCGGGGGGCATAACACA.